The rows below give T cell receptor beta chains drawn from one sample of a study of neoadjuvant anti-PD-1 for oral cavity cancer. Libraries were prepared by immunoSEQ multiplex PCR; TCRdb keeps only in-frame clonotypes and omits some of them. The table lists approximately 37,000 clones, 35% to 45% of them singletons. Sequencing was performed on tumor tissue, taken after nivolumab (anti-PD-1) treatment. The origin of the receptors is a person between 40 and 85 years old with oral cavity squamous cell carcinoma. Each CDR3 is given with its conserved first and last residue. A D gene is named only where the DNA matches it firmly. Rows may omit the clone size; those that give it use once, few, many or a size class.

- | 14 | TRBJ1-4 | - | TRBV5-1 | CASSLIGANEKLFF | TGCGCCAGCAGCTTGATAGGGGCTAATGAAAAACTGTTTTTT
TRBD1 | 18 | TRBJ2-6 | - | TRBV11-1 | CASSFRTGLSSGANVLTF | TGTGCCAGCAGCTTCCGGACAGGGCTAAGCTCCGGGGCCAACGTCCTGACTTTC
TRBD1 | 15 | TRBJ2-7 | few | TRBV10-1 | CASSAQTGGPYEQYF | TGCGCCAGCAGTGCCCAAACAGGGGGCCCCTACGAGCAGTACTTC
TRBD1 | 16 | TRBJ1-2 | few | TRBV19 | CASSIALTGGHYGYTF | TGTGCCAGTAGTATAGCCCTGACAGGGGGCCACTATGGCTACACCTTC
TRBD1 | 13 | TRBJ1-1 | - | TRBV7-7 | CASSLGQGGGAFF | TGTGCCAGCAGCTTAGGACAGGGTGGGGGTGCTTTCTTT
- | 13 | TRBJ2-5 | - | TRBV9 | CASSPRFGETQYF | TGTGCCAGCAGCCCTCGTTTCGGAGAGACCCAGTACTTC
TRBD1 | 15 | TRBJ2-7 | - | TRBV7-2 | CASRLGGTGNYEQYF | TGTGCCAGCAGACTCGGCGGGACAGGGAACTACGAGCAGTACTTC
- | 14 | TRBJ2-7 | few | TRBV23-1 | CASSRFRGKYEQYF | TGCGCCAGCAGTCGGTTTCGGGGCAAGTACGAGCAGTACTTC
TRBD1 | 14 | TRBJ2-7 | - | TRBV5-1 | CASSSGQGNHEQYF | TGCGCCAGCAGCTCGGGACAGGGGAACCACGAGCAGTACTTC
TRBD1 | 13 | TRBJ1-1 | - | TRBV28 | CASSYTGGTEAFF | TGTGCCAGCAGTTATACAGGGGGCACTGAAGCTTTCTTT
TRBD1 | 15 | TRBJ1-1 | many | TRBV30 | CAWSVPRGRGTEAFF | TGTGCCTGGAGTGTACCCAGGGGGCGCGGCACTGAAGCTTTCTTT
- | 15 | TRBJ2-5 | - | TRBV11-2 | CASSPRPGTKETQYF | TGTGCCAGCAGCCCCCGGCCAGGGACCAAAGAGACCCAGTACTTC
- | 14 | TRBJ2-5 | - | TRBV6-1 | CASSQGHSPETQYF | TGTGCCAGCAGTCAAGGGCATTCCCCGGAGACCCAGTACTTC
- | 13 | TRBJ1-6 | medium-sized | TRBV5-1 | CASSLGQDSPLHF | TGCGCCAGCAGCTTGGGACAGGATTCACCCCTCCACTTT
- | 14 | TRBJ2-7 | - | TRBV9 | CASSVDSQLREQYF | TGTGCCAGCAGCGTAGACAGCCAACTGAGGGAGCAGTACTTC
- | 14 | TRBJ2-2 | - | TRBV7-9 | CASSQVMNTGELFF | TGTGCCAGCAGCCAAGTAATGAACACCGGGGAGCTGTTTTTT
- | 16 | TRBJ1-1 | few | TRBV5-4 | CASSLESGALNTEAFF | TGTGCCAGCAGCTTGGAGTCAGGGGCCCTCAACACTGAAGCTTTCTTT
- | 16 | TRBJ2-5 | medium-sized | TRBV5-1 | CASSGLTGSNRETQYF | TGCGCCAGCAGCGGGCTCACAGGGAGCAACCGAGAGACCCAGTACTTC
TRBD1 | 15 | TRBJ2-7 | - | TRBV19 | CASSIIRTGRYEQYF | TGTGCCAGTAGTATAATAAGGACAGGGCGCTACGAGCAGTACTTC
- | 14 | TRBJ2-5 | few | TRBV27 | CASSSITRVGTQYF | TGTGCCAGCAGTTCAATCACACGGGTGGGGACCCAGTACTTC
- | 15 | TRBJ1-4 | few | TRBV11-2 | CASTLSGASNEKLFF | TGTGCCAGCACCCTTTCGGGGGCTAGTAATGAAAAACTGTTTTTT
- | 15 | TRBJ1-3 | many | TRBV29-1 | CSVDSGSGSGNTIYF | TGCAGCGTTGATTCTGGCTCAGGCTCTGGAAACACCATATATTTT
- | 12 | TRBJ2-3 | few | TRBV30 | CAWSRGLEAQYF | TGTGCCTGGAGTCGAGGGCTGGAAGCGCAGTATTTT
- | 14 | TRBJ1-4 | once | TRBV7-8 | CASSLVVPEGKLFF | TGTGCCAGCAGCTTAGTCGTCCCGGAGGGAAAACTGTTTTTT
- | 14 | TRBJ1-5 | few | TRBV28 | CASSTLGSWQPQHF | TGTGCCAGCAGTACCCTCGGTTCGTGGCAGCCCCAGCATTTT
- | 16 | TRBJ1-5 | few | TRBV11-2 | CASSLDWNQPIQPQHF | TGTGCCAGCAGCTTAGATTGGAACCAACCAATTCAGCCCCAGCATTTT
TRBD1 | 15 | TRBJ1-2 | few | TRBV7-7 | CASSLRQGPLYGYTF | TGTGCTAGCAGCTTAAGACAGGGCCCCCTCTATGGCTACACCTTC
- | 15 | TRBJ1-1 | - | TRBV5-1 | CASSLDPGPNTEAFF | TGCGCCAGCAGCTTGGACCCGGGGCCGAACACTGAAGCTTTCTTT
- | 16 | TRBJ2-7 | - | TRBV27 | CASSLRGGQGSYEQYF | TGTGCCAGCAGCCTCCGCGGAGGGCAGGGCTCCTACGAGCAGTACTTC
- | 13 | TRBJ2-1 | - | TRBV9 | CASSVGRGNEQFF | TGTGCCAGCAGCGTAGGGAGAGGGAATGAGCAGTTCTTC
TRBD2 | 15 | TRBJ2-1 | few | TRBV30 | CAWSVIAGGYNEQFF | TGTGCCTGGAGTGTAATAGCGGGGGGGTATAATGAGCAGTTCTTC
- | 13 | TRBJ1-5 | many | TRBV18 | CASSPSADQPQHF | TGTGCCAGCTCACCCTCGGCCGATCAGCCCCAGCATTTT
TRBD1 | 16 | TRBJ2-3 | few | TRBV7-8 | CASSGPGQGASDTQYF | TGTGCCAGCAGCGGACCGGGACAGGGGGCGTCAGATACGCAGTATTTT
- | 13 | TRBJ2-7 | - | TRBV15 | CAIADGKTYEQYF | TGTGCCATCGCGGACGGGAAAACCTACGAGCAGTACTTC
TRBD2 | 18 | TRBJ2-2 | - | TRBV5-1 | CASNPRPSGRAGTGELFF | TGCGCCAGCAACCCCCGGCCTAGCGGGAGGGCGGGCACCGGGGAGCTGTTTTTT
TRBD1 | 15 | TRBJ1-4 | medium-sized | TRBV7-7 | CASSSGQGAGEKLFF | TGTGCTAGCAGTTCAGGACAGGGGGCCGGTGAAAAACTGTTTTTT
TRBD1 | 15 | TRBJ2-1 | - | TRBV4-1 | CASSHRDRERNEQFF | TGCGCCAGCAGCCACCGGGACAGGGAGAGGAATGAGCAGTTCTTC
- | 16 | TRBJ1-2 | few | TRBV15 | CATSSYRDTTNYGYTF | TGTGCCACCAGCAGTTACCGGGACACTACTAACTATGGCTACACCTTC
- | 16 | TRBJ2-5 | - | TRBV7-2 | CASSLAFGSAQETQYF | TGTGCCAGCAGCTTAGCATTCGGGTCAGCCCAAGAGACCCAGTACTTC
TRBD2 | 16 | TRBJ2-4 | few | TRBV5-4 | CASSFGGGLAKNIQYF | TGTGCCAGCAGCTTTGGGGGGGGACTAGCCAAAAACATTCAGTACTTC
TRBD2 | 15 | TRBJ2-5 | many | TRBV18 | CASSPSGTSGETQYF | TGTGCCAGCTCTCCCTCCGGGACTAGTGGAGAGACCCAGTACTTC
- | 14 | TRBJ2-2 | many | TRBV5-6 | CASSLPTHTGELFF | TGTGCCAGCAGCTTGCCCACCCACACCGGGGAGCTGTTTTTT
- | 15 | TRBJ2-1 | - | TRBV4-1 | CASSQEQQGWDEQFF | TGCGCCAGCAGCCAAGAGCAACAGGGTTGGGATGAGCAGTTCTTC
TRBD2 | 18 | TRBJ2-2 | - | TRBV5-4 | CASSQELAGGSNTGELFF | TGTGCCAGCAGCCAGGAACTAGCGGGGGGCTCAAACACCGGGGAGCTGTTTTTT
TRBD1 | 13 | TRBJ1-2 | many | TRBV7-9 | CASSFDRGDGYTF | TGTGCCAGCAGCTTCGACAGGGGAGATGGCTACACCTTC
- | 15 | TRBJ1-4 | - | TRBV19 | CASSMGLRGGEKLFF | TGTGCCAGTAGTATGGGCCTCCGAGGGGGTGAAAAACTGTTTTTT
- | 13 | TRBJ1-2 | - | TRBV28 | CASSLTGNYGYTF | TGTGCCAGCAGTTTAACAGGGAACTATGGCTACACCTTC
- | 13 | TRBJ1-3 | few | TRBV30 | CAWSKKDGNTIYF | TGTGCCTGGAGTAAGAAAGATGGAAACACCATATATTTT
TRBD1 | 15 | TRBJ1-1 | few | TRBV6-1 | CASRARQGGNTEAFF | TGTGCCAGCAGAGCACGACAGGGAGGGAACACTGAAGCTTTCTTT
- | 12 | TRBJ2-1 | few | TRBV2 | CASSLHDNEQFF | TGTGCCAGCAGTCTACATGACAATGAGCAGTTCTTC
- | 16 | TRBJ2-4 | few | TRBV4-1 | CASSQDVVLAKNIQYF | TGCGCCAGCAGCCAAGACGTCGTCCTAGCCAAAAACATTCAGTACTTC
- | 17 | TRBJ2-6 | - | TRBV28 | CATWGDRHTSGANVLTF | TGTGCCACCTGGGGGGACAGACATACCTCTGGGGCCAACGTCCTGACTTTC
- | 13 | TRBJ1-1 | - | TRBV28 | CASSLRRETEAFF | TGTGCCAGCAGTTTAAGGAGGGAGACTGAAGCTTTCTTT
- | 16 | TRBJ1-3 | - | TRBV9 | CASSAPVGSLGNTIYF | TGTGCCAGCAGCGCTCCGGTGGGGTCGCTGGGAAACACCATATATTTT
TRBD2 | 16 | TRBJ2-5 | - | TRBV11-2 | CASSQGGLAGRETQYF | TGTGCCAGCAGCCAGGGCGGACTAGCGGGGAGAGAGACCCAGTACTTC
- | 15 | TRBJ2-1 | - | TRBV7-3 | CASSPYPHRSYEQFF | TGTGCCAGCAGCCCCTACCCCCACAGGTCATATGAGCAGTTCTTC
- | 13 | TRBJ1-2 | - | TRBV7-9 | CASSYNEGVQKTF | TGTGCCAGCAGCTATAATGAAGGGGTGCAGAAGACCTTC
- | 12 | TRBJ2-7 | few | TRBV29-1 | CSVEVHGDEQYF | TGCAGCGTTGAAGTACACGGGGACGAGCAGTACTTC
TRBD1 | 15 | TRBJ2-7 | - | TRBV10-3 | CAISESATGGYEQYF | TGTGCCATCAGTGAGTCCGCGACAGGGGGTTACGAGCAGTACTTC